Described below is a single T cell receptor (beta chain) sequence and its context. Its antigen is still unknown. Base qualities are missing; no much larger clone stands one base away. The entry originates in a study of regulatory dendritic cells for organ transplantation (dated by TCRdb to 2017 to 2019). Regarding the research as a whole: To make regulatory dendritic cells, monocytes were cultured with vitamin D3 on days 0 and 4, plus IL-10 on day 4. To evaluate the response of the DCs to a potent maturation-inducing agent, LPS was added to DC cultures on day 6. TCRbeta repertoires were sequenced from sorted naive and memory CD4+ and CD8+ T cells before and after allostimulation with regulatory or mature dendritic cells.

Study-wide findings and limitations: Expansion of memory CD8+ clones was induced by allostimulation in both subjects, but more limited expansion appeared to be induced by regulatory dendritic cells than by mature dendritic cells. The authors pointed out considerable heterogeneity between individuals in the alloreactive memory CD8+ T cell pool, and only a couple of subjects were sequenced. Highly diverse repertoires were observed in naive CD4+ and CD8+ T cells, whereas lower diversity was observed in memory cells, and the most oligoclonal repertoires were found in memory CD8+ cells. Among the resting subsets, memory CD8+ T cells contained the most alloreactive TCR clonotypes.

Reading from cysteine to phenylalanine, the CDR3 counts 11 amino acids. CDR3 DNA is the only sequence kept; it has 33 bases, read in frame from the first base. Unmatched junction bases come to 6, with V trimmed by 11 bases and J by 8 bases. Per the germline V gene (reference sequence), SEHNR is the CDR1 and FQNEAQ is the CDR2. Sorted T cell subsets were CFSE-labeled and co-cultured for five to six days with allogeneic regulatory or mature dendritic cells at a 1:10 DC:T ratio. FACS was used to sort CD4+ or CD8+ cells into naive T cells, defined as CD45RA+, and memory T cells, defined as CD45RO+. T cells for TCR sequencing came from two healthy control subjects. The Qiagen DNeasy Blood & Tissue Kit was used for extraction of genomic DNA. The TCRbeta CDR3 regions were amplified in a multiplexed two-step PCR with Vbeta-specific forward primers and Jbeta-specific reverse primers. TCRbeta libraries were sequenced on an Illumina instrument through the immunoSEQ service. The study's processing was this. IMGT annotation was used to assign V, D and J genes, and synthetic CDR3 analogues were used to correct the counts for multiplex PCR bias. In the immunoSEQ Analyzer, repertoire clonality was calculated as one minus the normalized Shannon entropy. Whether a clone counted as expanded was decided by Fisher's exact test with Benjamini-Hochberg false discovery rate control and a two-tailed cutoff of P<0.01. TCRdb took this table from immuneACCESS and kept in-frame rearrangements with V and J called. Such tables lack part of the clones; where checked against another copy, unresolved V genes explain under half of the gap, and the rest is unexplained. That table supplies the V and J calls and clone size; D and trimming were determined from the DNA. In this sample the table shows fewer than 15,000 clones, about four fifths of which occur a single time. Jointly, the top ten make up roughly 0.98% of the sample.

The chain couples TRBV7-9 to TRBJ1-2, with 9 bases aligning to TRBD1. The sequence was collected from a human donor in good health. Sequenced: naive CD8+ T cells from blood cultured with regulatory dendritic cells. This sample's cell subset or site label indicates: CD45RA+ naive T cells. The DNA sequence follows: TGTGCCTGCGAGACAGGGGGAGGCTACACCTTC. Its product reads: CACETGGGYTF.